This TCR beta chain was captured in a study of T-cell memory formation after mild COVID-19. Overall study findings and caveats: Nothing confirmed that second-wave clones peaking on day 37 were specific for SARS-CoV-2.

The authors produced TCR alpha and TCR beta cDNA libraries with sample barcodes and UMIs by 5'RACE using constant-segment primers. TCRdb passed the 5' RACE reads through MiXCR, listing each CDR3 protein once. The data hold about 410,000 distinct CDR3 sequences, with more than 15% observed a single time. As to this clonotype: Its antigen is not known.

Germline CDR1 reads SGHTA; CDR2 reads FQGNSA. The CDR3 totals 16 residues. V was pared by 5 bases and J by 8 bases, with 21 bases between. The receptor comes from a man aged 18 to 29 who had mild COVID-19 (a few samples of this study predate the infection). Cell type and time point are not known. The gene calls are TRBV7-2 and TRBJ1-4; D is unclear. Sequencing was performed on PBMCs or a T cell subset sorted from them (not recorded which). CDR3 loop: CASSPAYAGEEEKLFF. DNA for the CDR3: TGTGCCAGCAGCCCAGCCTATGCGGGTGAGGAGGAAAAACTGTTTTTT.